Following are 30 T cell receptor beta chains from one sample sequenced in a study of cytomegalovirus exposure and HLA in healthy donors. Primers for the PCR totalled 60 Vbeta and 13 Jbeta. Assay used: immunoSEQ multiplex PCR; TCRdb lists only in-frame clones, some missing. The sample lists roughly 120,000 clones, approximately 80% occurring once. Sequencing used PBMCs. The receptors stem from a middle-aged man in good health and CMV-seropositive.

The chain combines TRBV27 with TRBJ2-1, with D possibly matching TRBD2 (7 bases). V lost 6 bases and J lost 6, with 15 bases in between. Germline V lookup: CDR1 MNHEY, CDR2 SMNVEV (reference sequence). CDR3 length: 14 amino acids. This chain's CDR3 is CASRWGGPANEQFF. The DNA for the CDR3 is TGTGCCAGCAGATGGGGGGGCCCAGCCAATGAGCAGTTCTTC.

The chain recombines TRBV2 with TRBJ1-6, with D hard to call. Germline CDR1 is SNHLY and CDR2 is FYNNEI. The CDR3 runs 15 residues. Trimming took 3 bases from V and 7 from J, leaving 13 bases between them. The CDR3 region is CASSDRRMENSPLHF. The CDR3 nucleotides are TGTGCCAGCAGTGATAGGAGGATGGAAAATTCACCCCTCCACTTT.

This chain links TRBV2 with TRBJ2-5; D gene unclear. Germline V gene lookup returns CDR1 SNHLY and CDR2 FYNNEI. V lost 4 bases and J 3 bases, leaving 3 bases between the germline ends. This CDR3 region has 11 residues. This chain's CDR3 is CASSGEETQYF. CDR3 bases: TGTGCCAGCAGTGGAGAAGAGACCCAGTACTTC.

This chain links TRBV6-6 with TRBJ2-1; a weak D match, TRBD1 (6 bases). CDR3 length: 14 residues. V gave up 5 bases and J gave up 5 bases, with 13 bases separating them. From germline, CDR1 is MNHNY and CDR2 SVGAGI (reference sequence). The CDR3 spells CASSQQGPDNEQFF. The CDR3 bases are TGTGCCAGCAGTCAACAGGGCCCGGACAATGAGCAGTTCTTC.

V is TRBV5-4 and J is TRBJ1-2; TRBD1 matches at 7 bases. The V and J ends lost 4 bases and 2 bases, in that order; junction bases with no gene match: 8. Looked up from germline, CDR1 is SGHNT and CDR2 is YYREEE (reference sequence). This CDR3 has 15 amino acids. Written as DNA, the CDR3 is TGTGCCAGCAGCGGGGGGACAGAAGTAAACTATGGCTACACCTTC. It is translated as CASSGGTEVNYGYTF.

V and J are TRBV5-1 and TRBJ1-1, with a weak D call TRBD1 (5 bases). The CDR3 is made up of 14 amino acids. Per the germline V gene, CDR1 is SGHRS and CDR2 is YFSETQ. The V and J ends lost 3 bases and 0 bases respectively, with 9 bases between them. The CDR3 DNA sequence: TGCGCCAGCAGCTCGACAGTCGTGAACACTGAAGCTTTCTTT. The encoded protein is CASSSTVVNTEAFF. Combining the CDR3 with reference TRBV5-1 and TRBJ1-1 gives the whole variable domain KAGVTQTPRYLIKTRGQQVTLSCSPISGHRSVSWYQQTPGQGLQFLFEYFSETQRNKGNFPGRFSGRQFSNSRSEMNVSTLELGDSALYLCASSSTVVNTEAFFGQGTRLTVV.

This chain joins TRBV9 and TRBJ2-5; TRBD2 matches at 14 bases. The ends lost 0 bases at V and 5 bases at J; junction bases unmatched: 9. Germline V lookup: CDR1 SGDLS, CDR2 YYNGEE. The CDR3 spans 18 residues. CDR3 amino acids: CASSVEATSGGVRETQYF. CDR3 sequence (DNA): TGTGCCAGCAGCGTAGAGGCGACTAGCGGGGGGGTTCGGGAGACCCAGTACTTC.

The rearrangement links TRBV5-4 to TRBJ1-2; TRBD1 matches at 11 bases. This CDR3 is 16 amino acids long. Germline-derived CDR1 and CDR2 are SGHNT and YYREEE (reference sequence). The V gene end was trimmed by 4 bases and the J gene end by 4 bases; junction bases not matched to a gene: 9. CDR3 sequence (DNA): TGTGCCAGCAGCCCCACTGGGGACAGGGGGACCTATGGCTACACCTTC. Protein sequence: CASSPTGDRGTYGYTF.

V usage is TRBV5-1 and J usage is TRBJ2-7; D perhaps matches TRBD1 (5 bases). V was trimmed by 6 bases and J by 0 bases, leaving 13 bases between them. Germline assignment: CDR1 SGHRS and CDR2 YFSETQ. There are 14 residues in the CDR3. CDR3 residues: CASTSTGPSYEQYF. The CDR3 nucleotides are TGCGCCAGCACCTCCACAGGACCCTCCTACGAGCAGTACTTC.

The chain is built from TRBV7-3 and TRBJ2-1; possible D gene TRBD2, 6 bases. The V gene's germline CDR1 is SGHTA and CDR2 FQGTGA. The CDR3 sequence is 15 residues long. V dropped 5 bases and J dropped 6 bases, with 17 bases sitting between them. CDR3 nucleotides: TGTGCCAGCAGCCCAGGAGGCCTGGGGGGCAATGAGCAGTTCTTC. As protein: CASSPGGLGGNEQFF.

The chain carries TRBV10-3 and TRBJ1-2; 10 bases fit TRBD1. Germline CDR1 is ENHRY and CDR2 is SYGVKD. The CDR3 is 14 residues long. Trimming at V came to 2 bases and at J to 7 bases, leaving 4 bases not matched to a gene. The CDR3 DNA reads TGTGCCATCAGTGAGGACAGGGGGCAGGGTGGCTACACCTTC. Its protein product is CAISEDRGQGGYTF.

J is TRBJ1-1 and V is TRBV4-1; unclear D gene. V was trimmed by 0 bases and J by 4 bases, leaving 9 bases between them. CDR3 length: 14 residues. Germline V gene data show CDR1 as MGHRA and CDR2 as YSYEKL. CDR3 residues: CASSQDHMATEAFF. In DNA form, the CDR3 reads TGCGCCAGCAGCCAAGACCACATGGCCACTGAAGCTTTCTTT.

J is TRBJ1-6 and V is TRBV10-1; weak D call: TRBD1 (6 bases). Per the germline V gene, CDR1 is WNHNN and CDR2 is SYGVQD (reference sequence). V lost 2 bases and J lost 10, with 15 bases in between. This CDR3 has 15 amino acids. CDR3 loop: CASSEQRAGASPLHF. CDR3 sequence (DNA): TGCGCCAGCAGTGAGCAGAGGGCAGGGGCCTCACCCCTCCACTTT.

This chain joins TRBV5-4 and TRBJ2-3, with 7 bases identical to TRBD2. There are 16 residues in the CDR3. CDR1 is SGHNT and CDR2 is YYREEE in the germline V gene (reference sequence). V dropped 2 bases and J dropped 2; count of bases not matched to a gene: 8. CDR3 coding DNA: TGTGCCAGCAGCTTTTATACGGGAGGTTACACAGATACGCAGTATTTT. It yields the protein CASSFYTGGYTDTQYF. Using reference TRBV5-4 and TRBJ2-3 for the parts outside the CDR3, the full variable domain is ETGVTQSPTHLIKTRGQQVTLRCSSQSGHNTVSWYQQALGQGPQFIFQYYREEENGRGNFPPRFSGLQFPNYSSELNVNALELDDSALYLCASSFYTGGYTDTQYFGPGTRLTVL.

The chain joins TRBV7-2 to TRBJ2-5, with 7 bases aligning to TRBD2. Trimming at V came to 5 bases and at J to 6 bases, leaving 9 bases not matched to a gene. The CDR3 is 14 amino acids. Germline CDR1 SGHTA, CDR2 FQGNSA. The CDR3 DNA sequence: TGTGCCAGCAGCCCTTTAAGGGAGGGGCAGACCCAGTACTTC. Its translation: CASSPLREGQTQYF.

This clone was observed a handful of times. The chain recombines TRBV7-2 with TRBJ1-5; no clear D gene. The CDR3 has 13 amino acids. Per germline, CDR1 SGHTA and CDR2 FQGNSA. Trimming removed 5 bases at V and 7 bases at J, with 12 bases between. CDR3: CASSPPGEQPQHF. The CDR3 DNA sequence: TGTGCCAGCAGCCCCCCAGGCGAACAGCCCCAGCATTTT.

The chain carries TRBV28 and TRBJ2-7; D gene uncertain. Germline V lookup: CDR1 MDHEN, CDR2 SYDVKM. Trimming took off 2 bases at V and 5 bases at J, with 4 bases between the two ends. This CDR3 region has 11 residues. DNA of the CDR3: TGTGCCAGCAGTTTAGGCCACGAGCAGTACTTC. Protein: CASSLGHEQYF.

With respect to this clone: Other nucleotide sequences from this sample produce the same CDR3. The V call is TRBV19, the J call TRBJ1-1; 9 nucleotides line up with TRBD1. The CDR3 totals 13 residues. CDR1 is LNHDA, CDR2 SQIVND, per germline (reference sequence). The ends lost 8 bases at V and 1 base at J; junction bases unmatched: 2. DNA of the CDR3: TGTGCCAGTGGACAGGGGTGGAACACTGAAGCTTTCTTT. Amino acid sequence: CASGQGWNTEAFF.

The V call is TRBV9, the J call TRBJ1-1, with D perhaps matching TRBD1 (6 bases). Trimming stripped 0 bases from V and 4 bases from J, with 37 bases between. The V gene's germline CDR1 is SGDLS and CDR2 YYNGEE. The CDR3 has 23 amino acids. The CDR3 protein is CASSVEESRGEQAPGGLVTEAFF. DNA for the CDR3: TGTGCCAGCAGCGTAGAGGAGTCTCGTGGGGAGCAGGCGCCGGGGGGGCTTGTCACTGAAGCTTTCTTT.

The chain carries TRBV28 and TRBJ1-2, with a weak D call TRBD1 (6 bases). Germline assignment: CDR1 MDHEN and CDR2 SYDVKM. This CDR3 is 11 amino acids long. V lost 5 bases and J 7 bases, leaving 8 bases between the germline ends. The CDR3 loop is CASSNRVGYTF. CDR3 sequence (DNA): TGTGCCAGCAGTAACAGGGTTGGCTACACCTTC.

The chain uses TRBV10-2 and TRBJ2-7; 10 positions agree with TRBD2. Germline assignment: CDR1 WSHSY and CDR2 SAAADI. CDR3 length: 15 residues. V shed 6 bases and J 3 bases; nucleotides not matched to a gene: 8. The CDR3 is CASRRLAGDLYEQYF. For the CDR3, the DNA is TGCGCCAGCAGGAGGCTAGCGGGAGATCTCTACGAGCAGTACTTC.

The chain links TRBV6-1 to TRBJ2-2, with D possibly being TRBD1 (5 bases). This CDR3 is built from 16 residues. Germline V lookup: CDR1 MNHNS, CDR2 SASEGT. Trimming pared 4 bases from V and 1 base from J, leaving 13 bases between. CDR3 amino acids: CASSVAGLENTGELFF. The CDR3 nucleotides are TGTGCCAGCAGTGTGGCAGGGCTTGAGAACACCGGGGAGCTGTTTTTT.

The chain carries TRBV10-3 and TRBJ2-2, with 11 bases that match TRBD1. CDR1 is ENHRY, CDR2 SYGVKD, per germline. The CDR3 has 14 residues. With V trimmed by 8 bases and J by 7 bases, 6 bases remained unmatched. CDR3 residues: CAIGTGGSIGELFF. The CDR3 DNA reads TGTGCCATCGGGACAGGGGGTAGCATCGGGGAGCTGTTTTTT.

The chain is built from TRBV28 and TRBJ2-1, with D possibly TRBD2 on 5 matching bases. The V and J ends lost 1 base and 6 bases respectively, with 19 bases between them. Germline V CDR1 and CDR2: MDHEN, SYDVKM. The CDR3 loop spans 17 amino acids. In nucleotides, the CDR3 is TGTGCCAGCAGTTTATTCCTTTCCGGAACTAGTTTCAATGAGCAGTTCTTC. Its translation is CASSLFLSGTSFNEQFF.

The rearrangement links TRBV28 to TRBJ2-6, with D possibly TRBD1 on 7 matching bases. The CDR3 is 18 residues long. Trimming cost V 4 bases and J 4 bases, with 20 bases left between them. Germline-derived CDR1 and CDR2 are MDHEN and SYDVKM. CDR3: CASSSPPGGLSGANVLTF. In DNA, the CDR3 is TGTGCCAGCAGTTCCCCGCCAGGGGGGCTAAGCGGGGCCAACGTCCTGACTTTC.

V usage is TRBV6-1 and J usage is TRBJ1-5, with D perhaps matching TRBD1 (6 bases). The V gene lost 2 bases and the J gene lost 9 bases, with 17 bases spanning the gap. The CDR3 contains 15 residues. Germline assignment: CDR1 MNHNS and CDR2 SASEGT. CDR3 bases: TGTGCCAGCAGTGAAATAACAGGGCGAGAGCTGCCCCAGCATTTT. It translates to CASSEITGRELPQHF.

The rearrangement links TRBV6-5 to TRBJ2-5; D may be TRBD1 (7 bases). The better agreement between TRBJ2-7 and the DNA end casts doubt on the J call. The V gene's germline CDR1 is MNHEY and CDR2 SVGAGI. The CDR3 extends over 13 amino acids. As DNA, the CDR3 is TGTGCCAGCACCCCAGGGGGGTCCTACGAGCAGTACTTC. This sequence encodes CASTPGGSYEQYF.

The genes are TRBV5-1 and TRBJ1-3; D call uncertain. V was cut by 4 bases and J by 2 bases, with 16 bases left in between. Per germline, CDR1 SGHRS and CDR2 YFSETQ. The CDR3 has 16 residues. Here the CDR3 reads CASSPEAARTGNTIYF. DNA for the CDR3: TGCGCCAGCAGCCCGGAGGCCGCACGTACTGGAAACACCATATATTTT.

The chain links TRBV5-1 to TRBJ2-7; 8 bases agree with TRBD2. This CDR3 is built from 14 residues. V dropped 1 base and J dropped 4; count of bases not matched to a gene: 4. The germline V gene encodes CDR1 SGHRS and CDR2 YFSETQ. CDR3 DNA sequence: TGCGCCAGCAGCTTGACTAGCGGAGGGTACGAGCAGTACTTC. It translates to CASSLTSGGYEQYF.

The chain carries TRBV6-4 and TRBJ2-2; possibly TRBD1 for D (5 bases). The CDR3 covers 15 residues. Germline V gene sequence: CDR1 MRHNA, CDR2 SNTAGT. The ends were cut back, 5 bases at V and 5 bases at J, with 15 bases in the middle. The CDR3 spells CASSTGAPWTGELFF. CDR3 in DNA: TGTGCCAGCAGTACTGGGGCCCCATGGACCGGGGAGCTGTTTTTT.